Presented here are 21 T cell receptor beta chains from one specimen sequenced in a study of control samples from healthy donors and cancer patients. Sequenced by immunoSEQ multiplex PCR; TCRdb stores in-frame clones only, minus some. The sample carries around 140,000 clones, 92% recorded once. Specimen: blood. These receptors were collected from a man between 18 and 29 years old in good health.

This sequence joins TRBV6-5 and TRBJ1-5; D possibly corresponds to TRBD1 (6 bases). Germline assignment: CDR1 MNHEY and CDR2 SVGAGI. The germline V and J ends were trimmed by 5 bases and 2 bases, with 13 bases remaining between them. This CDR3 comprises 15 residues. The DNA of the CDR3 is TGTGCCAGCAGTCCTCAGGGGATCGGCAATCAGCCCCAGCATTTT. This translates into CASSPQGIGNQPQHF.

The chain links TRBV9 to TRBJ2-5, with a tentative D call TRBD2 (5 bases). The V and J ends lost 0 bases and 4 bases respectively, with 10 bases between them. CDR3 size: 14 residues. Per germline, CDR1 SGDLS and CDR2 YYNGEE. CDR3 amino acids: CASSVGGPLETQYF. In DNA, the CDR3 is TGTGCCAGCAGCGTAGGAGGGCCACTAGAGACCCAGTACTTC.

This sequence joins TRBV5-1 and TRBJ2-7; TRBD1 aligns across 8 bases. J was trimmed by 2 bases and V by 6 bases; bases with no gene match: 10. This CDR3 comprises 15 residues. CDR1 SGHRS and CDR2 YFSETQ come from the germline V gene. CDR3 region: CASTPGGTGTYEQYF. In DNA, the CDR3 is TGCGCCAGCACCCCAGGTGGGACAGGAACCTACGAGCAGTACTTC. Looking up the rest from reference TRBV5-1 and TRBJ2-7 gives the full variable domain: KAGVTQTPRYLIKTRGQQVTLSCSPISGHRSVSWYQQTPGQGLQFLFEYFSETQRNKGNFPGRFSGRQFSNSRSEMNVSTLELGDSALYLCASTPGGTGTYEQYFGPGTRLTVT.

The chain recombines TRBV10-1 with TRBJ1-2; 7 bases align to TRBD1. The CDR3 is 14 amino acids. Germline CDR1 and CDR2: WNHNN and SYGVQD (reference sequence). V lost 8 bases and J lost 2; bases outside the gene matches: 8. The CDR3 sequence: CASFKSQGNYGYTF. CDR3 nucleotides: TGCGCCAGCTTTAAATCACAGGGGAACTATGGCTACACCTTC.

In this sample, this clone turned up once. The chain has TRBV27 and TRBJ2-1; the D is unclear. Germline CDR1 MNHEY, CDR2 SMNVEV (reference sequence). This CDR3 spans 12 amino acids. Trimming left V 8 bases short and J 7 bases short, with 12 bases between. CDR3 in amino acids: CASGQVINEQFF. The CDR3 DNA reads as TGTGCCAGCGGGCAGGTGATAAATGAGCAGTTCTTC.

This clone was recorded once. The chain uses TRBV6-5 and TRBJ1-1; tentative D call: TRBD1 (6 bases). CDR1 MNHEY and CDR2 SVGAGI come from the germline V gene. Between the trimmed V and J ends, which lost 6 bases and 5 bases, there was a span of 10 bases. This CDR3 contains 12 residues. The CDR3 loop reads CASRTQGTEAFF. The DNA of the CDR3 is TGTGCCAGCAGGACACAGGGTACTGAAGCTTTCTTT.

This chain links TRBV5-4 with TRBJ2-3, with TRBD2 matching 7 bases. The CDR3 covers 14 residues. V lost 0 bases to trimming and J lost 5 bases; unmatched junction nucleotides: 3. Germline-derived CDR1 and CDR2 are SGHNT and YYREEE (reference sequence). Written as DNA, the CDR3 is TGTGCCAGCAGCTTGGAGGCTAGCGGAGATACGCAGTATTTT. It translates to CASSLEASGDTQYF.

CDR3 amino acids: CASSPQTRDSHPEQYF. The CDR3 coding sequence is TGCGCCAGCAGCCCACAAACGAGGGACAGCCATCCCGAGCAGTACTTC. The genes are TRBV5-1 and TRBJ2-7; 7 nucleotides agree with TRBD1. Trimming cost V 4 bases and J 6 bases; bases outside gene matches: 16. The germline CDR1 and CDR2 sequences are SGHRS and YFSETQ. The CDR3 runs to 16 residues.

V and J are TRBV2 and TRBJ1-2; 8 bases line up with TRBD1. This CDR3 comprises 14 residues. Looked up from germline, CDR1 is SNHLY and CDR2 is FYNNEI. J was trimmed by 7 bases and V by 7 bases; bases with no gene match: 11. CDR3 bases: TGTGCCAGCACGGGCCGCAGGGGGCAGAGTGGCTACACCTTC. Translation gives CASTGRRGQSGYTF.

As to this clone: This CDR3 is also generated by other DNA sequences in the sample. The chain has TRBV5-1 and TRBJ2-7; D gene uncertain. Trimming pared 0 bases from V and 1 base from J, leaving 5 bases between. In germline, CDR1 is SGHRS, CDR2 YFSETQ. This CDR3 comprises 13 residues. Here the CDR3 reads CASSLGASYEQYF. CDR3 DNA sequence: TGCGCCAGCAGCTTGGGGGCATCCTACGAGCAGTACTTC.

CDR3 in amino acids: CASSLVAGGSYEQYF. The CDR3 DNA follows: TGTGCCAGCAGCTTAGTAGCGGGGGGCTCCTACGAGCAGTACTTC. The V and J genes are TRBV7-2 and TRBJ2-7, with 10 bases that match TRBD2. The CDR3 runs to 15 residues. Germline lookup yields CDR1 SGHTA and CDR2 FQGNSA. Unmatched junction bases numbered 0, after V lost 1 base and J lost 0 bases.

The CDR3 here is CTSSQEADWSRRGNTEAFF. The CDR3 bases are TGCACCAGCAGCCAAGAGGCCGACTGGTCGAGGCGGGGGAACACTGAAGCTTTCTTT. V usage is TRBV1 and J usage is TRBJ1-1. TRBV1 is a pseudogene. This CDR3 contains 19 residues.

V is TRBV6-5 and J is TRBJ2-7; D possibly corresponds to TRBD2 (6 bases). Looked up from germline, CDR1 is MNHEY and CDR2 is SVGAGI. Trimming removed 8 bases from V and 3 bases from J, with 17 bases in between. The CDR3 extends over 14 amino acids. DNA for the CDR3: TGTGCCAGCTCCCGGGACTTAAACCACTACGAGCAGTACTTC. Its protein is CASSRDLNHYEQYF.

The rearrangement uses TRBV28 and TRBJ2-3; no firm D call. Trimming pared 8 bases from V and 2 bases from J, leaving 8 bases between. There are 12 residues in the CDR3. Germline V gene data show CDR1 as MDHEN and CDR2 as SYDVKM. The CDR3 DNA reads as TGTGCCAGCCAAACAGCCACAGATACGCAGTATTTT. This encodes CASQTATDTQYF.

The rearrangement uses TRBV29-1 and TRBJ2-3, with 7 bases that match TRBD2. In germline, CDR1 is SQVTM, CDR2 ANQGSEA. Losses at the gene ends were 3 bases for V and 1 base for J; bases not matched to a gene: 7. The CDR3 totals 15 residues. The CDR3 spells CSVDSERGGTDTQYF. The DNA for the CDR3 is TGCAGCGTTGATTCTGAGCGGGGTGGCACAGATACGCAGTATTTT.

The chain has TRBV9 and TRBJ2-3, with 7 positions matching TRBD2. This CDR3 contains 15 residues. Germline V gene sequence: CDR1 SGDLS, CDR2 YYNGEE. Losses at the gene ends were 3 bases for V and 3 bases for J; bases not matched to a gene: 7. The CDR3 nucleotides read TGTGCCAGCAGCGAGGCACTAGCGTGGACAGATACGCAGTATTTT. Translating it yields CASSEALAWTDTQYF. Full variable domain (remainder filled in from reference TRBV9 and TRBJ2-3): DSGVTQTPKHLITATGQRVTLRCSPRSGDLSVYWYQQSLDQGLQFLIQYYNGEERAKGNILERFSAQQFPDLHSELNLSSLELGDSALYFCASSEALAWTDTQYFGPGTRLTVL.

This chain links TRBV9 with TRBJ2-1, with 13 bases matching TRBD2. Germline assignment: CDR1 SGDLS and CDR2 YYNGEE. The CDR3 loop spans 16 amino acids. V shed 4 bases, J shed 4 bases, and the junction held 5 bases outside the gene matches. Here the CDR3 DNA reads TGTGCCAGCAGCTTTGGGACTAGCGGGGAGTACAATGAGCAGTTCTTC. It is translated as CASSFGTSGEYNEQFF.

The rearrangement joins TRBV12-5 to TRBJ2-2; no reliable D call. CDR3 length equals 16 residues. Trimming pared 2 bases from V and 1 base from J, leaving 11 bases between. Germline V CDR1 and CDR2: LGHNT, FRNRAP. The DNA for the CDR3 is TGTGCTAGTGGTTTGCAGGTTTTAGGGAACACCGGGGAGCTGTTTTTT. Residues: CASGLQVLGNTGELFF. The full variable domain, with the rest looked up from reference TRBV12-5 and TRBJ2-2, is DARVTQTPRHKVTEMGQEVTMRCQPILGHNTVFWYRQTMMQGLELLAYFRNRAPLDDSGMPKDRFSAEMPDATLATLKIQPSEPRDSAVYFCASGLQVLGNTGELFFGEGSRLTVL.

The chain recombines TRBV7-9 with TRBJ1-2; D is uncertain. V dropped 4 bases and J dropped 4 bases, with 10 bases sitting between them. Germline V CDR1 and CDR2: SEHNR, FQNEAQ (reference sequence). The CDR3 consists of 13 residues. This CDR3 is CASSSMGIYGYTF. The CDR3 DNA sequence: TGTGCCAGCAGCTCAATGGGGATCTATGGCTACACCTTC.

The rearrangement joins TRBV10-2 to TRBJ2-4; D remains ambiguous. CDR1 and CDR2 from the germline V gene are WSHSY and SAAADI. The CDR3 runs 16 residues. V was clipped by 5 bases and J by 0 bases, with 14 bases between them. The CDR3 DNA reads as TGCGCCAGCAGTCCTGACACCCGGCTAGCCAAAAACATTCAGTACTTC. Translating gives CASSPDTRLAKNIQYF.

The rearrangement uses TRBV11-2 and TRBJ2-3; the match to TRBD2 covers 9 bases. This CDR3 has 16 residues. Germline V gives CDR1 SGHAT, CDR2 FQNNGV. After removal of 2 bases from V and 1 base from J, the junction contained 4 bases not matched to a gene. Here the CDR3 reads CASSLWASGGTDTQYF. CDR3 in DNA: TGTGCCAGCAGCTTATGGGCTAGCGGGGGCACAGATACGCAGTATTTT. The full variable domain, completed using reference TRBV11-2 and TRBJ2-3, is EAGVAQSPRYKIIEKRQSVAFWCNPISGHATLYWYQQILGQGPKLLIQFQNNGVVDDSQLPKDRFSAERLKGVDSTLKIQPAKLEDSAVYLCASSLWASGGTDTQYFGPGTRLTVL.